This T cell receptor (beta chain) was profiled in a study of cytomegalovirus exposure and HLA in healthy donors (dated by TCRdb to 2015 to 2018). Describing the broader study: In an earlier analysis of approximately 640 of the donors, 250 to 300 Gb of sequence data and 100 million or so unique TCR beta sequences from about 179 million T cells were reported. An early release that covered some 640 HLA-typed donors contained approximately 300 gigabases of sequencing data and roughly 84 million unique TCR sequences. The genetic ancestry cluster associated with self-reported Caucasian donors included about 81% of the 398 genotyped donors. The study was designed to test whether signatures of past pathogen exposure could be identified by cataloging public T cell receptors. The T cell repertoires of under 700 subjects were profiled by immunosequencing and related to cytomegalovirus serostatus. Besides the first cohort of around 670 subjects, a separate validation cohort made up of roughly 120 different subjects was used. High-throughput TCR immunosequencing, statistical association of individual TCRs with disease status, and machine learning were combined to predict cytomegalovirus infection status. To study patterns of TCR occurrence, a later analysis re-analyzed previously published TCR beta repertoires from 666 donors and added high-resolution HLA genotyping. In the later analysis, no new phenotypic data were used to find candidate immune exposures; instead, reliance was placed on TCR beta sequences and their occurrence across donors. An earlier analysis of 500 to 650 of the donors applied high-throughput TCR beta sequencing to assess whether each TCR beta V gene segment acted as functional or pseudogenic. Alongside the repertoire data, information on donor age, sex, ethnicity and CMV serostatus was compiled. In a later genetic analysis, genome-wide SNP genotypes for about three fifths of the roughly 670 donors were used, and that subset was treated as a discovery cohort. Every discovery cohort repertoire had been produced on one sequencing platform. HLA typing covered class I and class II loci at four-digit resolution. The number of typed donors differed by locus: roughly 629-640 for A, B, C, DRB1 and DQB1; 500 to 550 for DQA1; about 600 for DPA1; and about 470 for DPB1. A handful of DR-DQ haplotypes were treated as single units for association and clustering because of strong linkage in the cohort. Among almost 400 genotyped donors of the cohort, an average of roughly 240,000 unique TCR beta nucleotide sequences were sequenced per donor, around 18% of them non-productive.

The receptor library was made with the immunoSEQ multiplex PCR assay. A mixture of 60 forward primers for TCR Vbeta segments and 13 reverse primers for TCR Jbeta segments was used in the multiplex PCR. The CDR3 region of rearranged TCR beta genes was amplified from genomic DNA by a multiplex PCR assay. The amplified TCR beta libraries were sequenced on the Illumina HiSeq System as 87-base-pair reads. For the original study's pipeline: In a later analysis, tens of millions of unique TCR beta chains were counted across the 500 to 850 repertoires, and roughly 10 million of these chains were shared by at least two donors. To remove PCR and sequencing errors, raw reads were error-corrected and collapsed into unique sequences using a nearest-neighbor algorithm that merged closely related sequences. Alignment of CDR3 sequences to IMGT reference sequences was used to assign V, D and J gene segments. Each retained sequence needed at least a six-nucleotide match to both a V gene segment and a J gene segment. A rearrangement counted as productive if the CDR3 had no stop codons and remained in frame with V and J, and every other rearrangement counted as non-productive. Following IMGT convention, CDR3 was defined as the stretch from the second conserved V-encoded cysteine up to the conserved J-encoded phenylalanine. In an earlier analysis of 550 to 650 of the donors, sequences lacking an unambiguous match to a single V gene segment were excluded. An earlier analysis of 500 to 700 of the donors classified V segments as functional when productive rearrangements were above 56.7% and as segregating when the standard deviation between donors was above 5%. To diagnose cytomegalovirus status from the catalog of TCR beta chain sequences, a statistical classification framework was built. V and J gene assignment, in a later analysis, came from comparing TCR nucleotide sequences with IMGT/GENE-DB human TR gene sequences. Using the TCRdist pipeline, a later analysis assigned CDR3 sequences along with most-parsimonious VDJ recombination scenarios. In a later analysis, each TCR beta chain was defined by its CDR3 amino acid sequence together with its V-gene family, and reads lacking a unique V-gene family were excluded. As a way to deal with suspected cross-contamination and a sequencing artifact, a later analysis dropped approximately 590 nucleotide sequences that were highly shared and had low generation probability. In a later analysis, a clonal expansion index was calculated for each public chain from normalized within-repertoire ranks of inferred template counts. Generation probabilities in a later analysis came from a VDJ recombination model fitted to out-of-frame rearrangements, and those results were checked against IGoR. A later analysis scored TCR-TCR, TCR-HLA and TCR-CMV co-occurrence with hypergeometric tests, applying a repertoire-size bias correction to TCR pairs. A later analysis estimated false discovery rates by permuting HLA or CMV assignments 20 times. A later analysis grouped co-occurring TCRs with DBSCAN, adding TCRdist sequence similarity when clustering within HLA-allele-positive subsets. Repertoires with fewer than 30,000 or more than 120,000 public chains, plus five repertoires with anomalous nucleotide sharing, were excluded from co-occurrence clustering. TCRdb provides this immuneACCESS table in a form limited to in-frame rearrangements. Some clones are lacking; in checked studies, under half of them reflect an unresolved V gene, and why the rest are absent is not known. That table supplies the V and J calls and clone size; D and trimming were determined from the DNA. For this sample there are approximately 130,000 clones; approximately 85% appear just once. The ten largest make up approximately 6.7% of the sample.

Reading from cysteine to phenylalanine, the CDR3 counts 12 amino acids. Of the read, only the CDR3 DNA is kept; its 36 bases are in frame from base 1. From the germline V gene, CDR1 is SGHRS and CDR2 is YFSETQ. V loses 2 bases of germline sequence and J loses 6 bases, and the interval between the two ends is 9 bases. In total, just over 650 healthy bone marrow donors made up the cohort. At the time of sampling, every cohort member was nominally healthy, though immune exposures that went unrecorded were likely present. The donor was CMV seropositive and was included in the group of approximately 310 seropositive cohort members. Each donor provided a peripheral blood sample, and peripheral blood mononuclear cells were used for TCR beta sequencing. The Qiagen DNeasy Blood Extraction Kit was used to extract genomic DNA from the blood cell samples. Results and caveats for the whole study, not just this receptor: V-gene and J-gene trimming of TCR beta chains was associated with a missense DCLRE1C variant in a later genetic analysis, and the association was replicated in an independent cohort. Because HLA typing was unavailable for some donors at each locus, only the typed subset was used in association tests. Cytomegalovirus status was reported to be diagnosed by the classifier with high specificity and sensitivity in both the original and validation cohorts. Presence/absence analyses assumed roughly uniform sequencing depth across donors, an assumption that may not hold. Immune exposure information for the cohort was limited to CMV serostatus. When HLA alleles, especially DR and DQ, strongly co-occurred, TCR associations were difficult to assign to individual alleles. In a later analysis, TCR association rates were found to vary across HLA loci, with the most associated TCRs seen for DRB1 alleles and the fewest for HLA-C alleles. In this cohort, only TCR beta chains were sequenced, and detectable features were limited by the absence of alpha or paired-chain data. While some public TCRs were present in many individuals, most TCR sequences turned up only very rarely across donors. Linkage disequilibrium might explain the correlated functional status among segregating V segments, but an unknown experimental factor could not be excluded. In the study, some 160 TCR beta chains were listed as associated with cytomegalovirus. According to a later analysis, most CMV-associated TCR beta chains appeared to be HLA-restricted, and the HLA associations seemed to be driven largely by CMV exposure. The authors suggested that the approach could potentially be generalized to other disease states and immunological phenotypes. Around 16 rarely observed V segments, including chromosome 9 orphons, were excluded from the earlier analysis of some 590 of the donors because counts were too low. A group of highly shared sequence variants was considered likely to be a technical artifact of the sequencing pipeline. A later analysis reported that several top co-occurrence clusters appeared linked to parvovirus B19, influenza, CMV and Epstein-Barr virus. Some IMGT-functional V segments, including TRBV6-2 and TRBV6-3, could not be distinguished by the 87-base-pair reads and were therefore excluded. A few of the identified cytomegalovirus-associated TCR beta chains were confirmed in vitro to be specific for cytomegalovirus antigens. Specific HLA alleles were associated with 15,000 to 20,000 TCR beta sequences at a false discovery rate of 0.05 in a later analysis. A further reported finding was that TCR beta sequences accurately predicted the HLA-A and HLA-B alleles for most subjects in the first cohort. In a later analysis, HLA-associated TCR beta chains were found to be more clonally expanded and to have lower generation probabilities than equally common non-associated chains. Broadly in line with IMGT annotations, most TCR beta V segments showed up in productive rearrangements about 87% or about 30% of the time in an earlier analysis of about 500 of the donors. Compared with the roughly 670-donor mean, donors in an Asian-associated ancestry cluster had fewer N-insertions in productive TCRs, according to a later genetic analysis.

A note on this clone: Its antigen remains unidentified. The input lacks base qualities; no much larger clone sits a single base away.

The sample comprised PBMCs. The TCR comes from a woman in her twenties or thirties in good health and CMV-seropositive. The sequence is built from TRBV5-1 and TRBJ2-7; TRBD2 is perhaps the D gene, given 5 matching bases. The DNA reads as follows: TGCGCCAGCAGCTTTGACGGAGGCGAGCAGTACTTC. Translated, it gives CASSFDGGEQYF.